Sequencing of this TCR beta chain was carried out in a study of blood T cells in healthy people across ages (dated by TCRdb to about 2015). For the study in its entirety: Template switching captured roughly one uniquely barcoded TCR beta cDNA molecule per two T cells in model experiments. To track age-related changes in TCR beta repertoire diversity, the study relied on deep sequencing normalized with unique cDNA molecular identifiers. Four age groups were formed from the donors: young (average roughly 15 years), middle-aged (around 41), aged (around 68) and long-lived (more than 75). To avoid experimental bias, donors of different ages were spread randomly across the sequencing lanes. Two additional independent replicas of 1 million unique cDNA reads from the same blood draw were analyzed for two donors (one aged 18 to 30 and one aged 80 or older). What the authors observed across the whole study: Because profiling used bulk unsorted PBMCs, naive and antigen-experienced compartments could not be compared conclusively. There was a strong correlation between observed TCR beta diversity and the percentage of naive T cells measured by flow cytometry. Compared with the aged group, the long-lived group had more naive CD4+ T cells, fewer expanded clones and increased TCR diversity, a pattern suggesting age selection. Observed TCR beta diversity per million T cells fell roughly linearly with age, and a significant reduction was already apparent by age about 43. Because the CMV infection status of the donors was unknown, age-related changes in expanded clonotypes may potentially have been confounded. Estimates of total diversity based on one million sequenced T cells were considered lower bounds and underestimates.

Donors were 35 to 40 systemically healthy Caucasian individuals from Russia aged 6 to 90 years. Around 10 milliliters of peripheral blood were drawn from each donor into EDTA-treated Vacutainer tubes. Ficoll-Paque density-gradient centrifugation was used to isolate PBMCs, with at least 6.5 million per sample. Total RNA was extracted from PBMCs with Trizol reagent, with at least 6 micrograms obtained per sample. The percentages of naive CD45RAhigh/CD27high T cells were determined by flow cytometry on a PBMC aliquot from every donor. A note on this clonotype: Its antigen is unknown. No base quality values were provided; no much bigger clone lies one nucleotide off.

Library prep was done by 5' RACE. The sequencer was an Illumina HiSeq 2500. A second about 7 to 11 cycle PCR used a sample-barcoded 5' primer and a J-beta primer mix. A unique molecular identifier was introduced onto each TCR beta cDNA molecule by a template-switch 5' adaptor carrying 12 random nucleotides. Each sample yielded at least 2.5 million CDR3-containing paired-end reads. The Mint cDNA synthesis kit, primed by a TRBC-specific oligonucleotide, was used to synthesize first-strand cDNA from all RNA. Following uracil-DNA glycosylase treatment, all cDNA underwent a first 18-cycle PCR with the universal primers M1SS and BC2_uni_R. For the original study's pipeline: For normalization, 1 million high-quality reads were randomly selected from each sample, with every read carrying a distinct molecular identifier. Reads with shared molecular identifiers were discarded instead of being binned into consensus sequences. MiTCR, set to a Q25 quality threshold and the strictest error-elimination algorithm, was used for CDR3 identification, clonotype clustering and error correction. A nonparametric unseen species model with Euler transformation was used to estimate a lower bound on total TCR beta diversity. The raw public reads went through TCRdb reprocessing: fastp at Q25, MiXCR clone calling, in-frame beta chains kept. Entries are consolidated by CDR3 protein sequence, retaining the most common genes and DNA. These V and J calls rely on TCRdb rather than the paper's analysis. This sample gives about 970,000 distinct CDR3 sequences in total; about 51% of them show up just once. The ten largest clones represent over 20% of the sample.

V loses 3 bases, J loses 10 bases, and the germline ends lie 14 bases apart. For CDR1 and CDR2, the germline V gene lists SGDLS and YYNGEE. The CDR3 holds 14 amino acids from the cysteine to the phenylalanine. This entry keeps only the CDR3 DNA: 42 bases, framed from base 1. This sequence was found in a woman aged 55-70 years in good health. In this chain, TRBV9 is recombined with TRBJ1-6, and perhaps TRBD1 as D gene, on 5 matching bases. The specimen sequenced was blood. The DNA sequence is as follows: TGTGCCAGCAGCGAGTTGGGGGTCGGCTCACCCCTCCACTTT. Its protein reads: CASSELGVGSPLHF.